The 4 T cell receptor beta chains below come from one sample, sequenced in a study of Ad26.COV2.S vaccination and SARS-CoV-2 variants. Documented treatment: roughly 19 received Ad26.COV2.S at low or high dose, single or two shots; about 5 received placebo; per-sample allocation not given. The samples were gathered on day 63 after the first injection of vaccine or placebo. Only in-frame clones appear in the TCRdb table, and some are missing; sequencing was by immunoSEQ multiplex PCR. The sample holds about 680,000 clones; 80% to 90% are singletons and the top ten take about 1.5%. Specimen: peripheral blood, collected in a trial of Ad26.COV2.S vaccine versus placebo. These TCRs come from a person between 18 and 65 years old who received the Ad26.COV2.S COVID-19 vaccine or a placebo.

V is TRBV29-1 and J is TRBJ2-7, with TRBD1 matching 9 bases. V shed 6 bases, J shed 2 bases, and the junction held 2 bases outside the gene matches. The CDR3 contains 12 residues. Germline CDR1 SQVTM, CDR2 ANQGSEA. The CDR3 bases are TGCAGCGTCGGGACAGGGACCTACGAGCAGTACTTC. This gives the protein CSVGTGTYEQYF.

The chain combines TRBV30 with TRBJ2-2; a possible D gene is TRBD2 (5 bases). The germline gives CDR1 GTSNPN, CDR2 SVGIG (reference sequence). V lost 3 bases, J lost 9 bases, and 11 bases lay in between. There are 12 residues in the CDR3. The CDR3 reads CAWSGAVRELFF. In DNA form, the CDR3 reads TGTGCCTGGAGCGGAGCGGTCCGGGAGCTGTTTTTT.

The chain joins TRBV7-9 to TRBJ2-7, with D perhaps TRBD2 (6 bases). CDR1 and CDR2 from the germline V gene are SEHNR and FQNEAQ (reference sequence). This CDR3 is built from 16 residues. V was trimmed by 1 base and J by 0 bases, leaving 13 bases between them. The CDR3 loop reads CASSLGGEMSSYEQYF. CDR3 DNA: TGTGCCAGCAGCTTAGGGGGGGAAATGAGCTCCTACGAGCAGTACTTC. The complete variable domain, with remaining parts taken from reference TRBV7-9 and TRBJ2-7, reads DTGVSQNPRHKITKRGQNVTFRCDPISEHNRLYWYRQTLGQGPEFLTYFQNEAQLEKSRLLSDRFSAERPKGSFSTLEIQRTEQGDSAMYLCASSLGGEMSSYEQYFGPGTRLTVT.

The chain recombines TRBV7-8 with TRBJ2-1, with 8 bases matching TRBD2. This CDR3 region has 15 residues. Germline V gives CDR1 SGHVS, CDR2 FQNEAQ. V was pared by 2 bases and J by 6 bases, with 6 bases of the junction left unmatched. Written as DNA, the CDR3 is TGTGCCAGCAGCTTAAGAAGGACTAGCAGCAATGAGCAGTTCTTC. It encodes CASSLRRTSSNEQFF.